This passage covers 5 T cell receptor beta chains from one sample sequenced in a study of blood T cell repertoires in COVID-19. Clones were read by immunoSEQ multiplex PCR, and TCRdb kept only the in-frame ones, dropping some. The sample records about 74,000 clones, 90% being singletons. Sequencing used peripheral blood. Source of these receptors: a human donor in a cohort sampled during active COVID-19.

The V and J genes are TRBV4-2 and TRBJ2-7; D unresolved. Per germline, CDR1 LGHNA and CDR2 YNFKEQ. With 0 bases removed from V and 6 bases from J, the gap between germline ends came to 6 bases. This CDR3 region has 12 residues. The CDR3 spells CASSQDAFEQYF. In DNA form, the CDR3 reads TGTGCCAGCAGCCAAGATGCGTTCGAGCAGTACTTC.

V is TRBV6-5 and J is TRBJ1-3; the D gene is possibly TRBD1 (5 bases). This CDR3 region has 14 residues. Looked up from germline, CDR1 is MNHEY and CDR2 is SVGAGI. V gave up 6 bases and J gave up 2 bases, with 11 bases separating them. The CDR3 loop reads CASSLGVAGNTIYF. The CDR3 DNA follows: TGTGCCAGCAGCTTAGGGGTGGCTGGAAACACCATATATTTT.

This sequence joins TRBV9 and TRBJ2-1; D is unresolved. Germline lookup yields CDR1 SGDLS and CDR2 YYNGEE. This CDR3 is 16 amino acids long. Trimming stripped 0 bases from V and 0 bases from J, with 10 bases between. CDR3 DNA: TGTGCCAGCAGCGTAGCTTCATCGAGCTCCTACAATGAGCAGTTCTTC. Translated, it gives CASSVASSSSYNEQFF.

This chain joins TRBV7-9 and TRBJ1-2, with 10 bases lining up with TRBD1. Germline values: CDR1 SEHNR, CDR2 FQNEAQ (reference sequence). The CDR3 runs to 12 residues. After removal of 5 bases from V and 8 bases from J, the junction contained 2 bases not matched to a gene. CDR3 sequence reads: CASSGTGVGYTF. DNA of the CDR3: TGTGCCAGCAGCGGGACAGGGGTCGGCTACACCTTC.

CDR3 region: CASNPFDRDTEAFF. CDR3 coding DNA: TGTGCCAGCAACCCCTTTGACAGGGACACTGAAGCTTTCTTT. The chain has TRBV5-5 and TRBJ1-1, with TRBD1 matching over 7 bases. Germline CDR1 SGHKS, CDR2 YYEKEE (reference sequence). The CDR3 runs 14 residues. With 6 bases clipped from V and 3 bases from J, the junction kept 8 bases outside the gene matches. Full variable domain (remainder filled in from reference TRBV5-5 and TRBJ1-1): DAGVTQSPTHLIKTRGQQVTLRCSPISGHKSVSWYQQVLGQGPQFIFQYYEKEERGRGNFPDRFSARQFPNYSSELNVNALLLGDSALYLCASNPFDRDTEAFFGQGTRLTVV.